This T cell receptor (beta chain) was recovered during a study of blood T cells in healthy people across ages (dated by TCRdb to the mid-2010s). Describing the broader study: In model experiments, template switching captured about one uniquely barcoded TCR beta cDNA molecule for every two T cells. The study measured age-related changes in TCR beta repertoire diversity using deep sequencing normalized with unique cDNA molecular identifiers. Four age groups were formed from the donors: young (average approximately 15 years), middle-aged (around 41), aged (about 62) and long-lived (about 80). To avoid experimental bias, donors of different ages were distributed randomly across sequencing lanes. Using the same blood draw, the study looked at two additional independent replicas of 1 million unique cDNA reads for two donors, one aged 18 to 29 and the other aged 80 or older. Overall study outcomes, separate from this receptor: Observed TCR beta diversity per million T cells fell roughly linearly with age, and a significant reduction was already apparent by age around 40. The CMV infection status of donors was not known, potentially confounding age-related changes in expanded clonotypes. Compared with the aged group, the long-lived group had more naive CD4+ T cells, fewer expanded clones and increased TCR diversity, a pattern suggesting age selection. Estimates of total diversity based on one million sequenced T cells were regarded as lower bounds and as underestimates. There was a strong correlation between observed TCR beta diversity and the percentage of naive T cells measured by flow cytometry. Conclusive comparison of naive and antigen-experienced compartments was prevented by the profiling of bulk unsorted PBMCs.

Taken from cysteine to phenylalanine, the CDR3 has 15 residues. Only the CDR3 region is kept as DNA, spanning 45 bases read in frame from base 1. Here V drops 0 bases and J drops 3 bases, and the junction holds 4 bases not matched to any gene. CDR1 and CDR2 were assigned from the germline V gene as MNHEY and SVGAGI. The method behind the library was 5' RACE. These reads were obtained on an Illumina HiSeq 2500. A second PCR of roughly 6 to 11 cycles was performed with a sample-barcoded 5' primer and a J-beta primer mix. Each TCR beta cDNA molecule received a unique molecular identifier from a template-switch 5' adaptor carrying 12 random nucleotides. Each sample yielded at least 3 million CDR3-containing paired-end reads. All of the RNA was converted into first-strand cDNA using the Mint cDNA synthesis kit, with a TRBC-specific oligonucleotide serving as the primer. After uracil-DNA glycosylase treatment, a first 18-cycle PCR used universal primers M1SS and BC2_uni_R on all cDNA. The source study handled its data this way. For normalization, 1 million high-quality reads were randomly selected from each sample, with every read carrying a distinct molecular identifier. Instead of being binned into consensus sequences, reads that shared molecular identifiers were thrown out. MiTCR, run with a Q25 quality threshold and the strictest error-elimination algorithm, handled CDR3 identification, clonotype clustering and error correction. Lower-bound total TCR beta diversity was estimated with a nonparametric unseen species model using Euler transformation. TCRdb's own reprocessing of the public reads used fastp at Q25 and MiXCR and kept productive beta chains. One record per CDR3 amino acid sequence lists the most common genes and DNA. The V and J calls and clone size are TCRdb's, not the authors'. The sample records about 810,000 distinct CDR3 sequences, about 36% of which are singletons. The ten top clones hold 10% to 15% of the sample.

As to this clonotype: Its antigen has not been determined. The input lacks base qualities; no much larger clone sits a single base away.

Systemically healthy Caucasian individuals from Russia, around 39 in total and aged roughly 6 to 100 years, were included as donors. Each donor gave 9.5 to 10 milliliters of peripheral blood, drawn into EDTA-treated Vacutainer tubes. Ficoll-Paque density-gradient centrifugation was used to isolate PBMCs, with at least 6.5 million per sample. Trizol reagent was used to extract total RNA from PBMCs, with at least 5 micrograms per sample. For every donor, flow cytometry on a PBMC aliquot measured the percentage of naive CD45RAhigh/CD27high T cells. This TCR was sampled from a man in his late teens or twenties in good health. Sequencing was done on a sample of blood. Here the chain combines TRBV6-5 and TRBJ1-1, with 7 central nucleotides matching TRBD1. The CDR3 is CASSYSRQGDTEAFF. The DNA sequence is as follows: TGTGCCAGCAGTTACTCGAGGCAGGGGGACACTGAAGCTTTCTTT.